This TCR beta chain was identified in a study of blood T cell repertoires in COVID-19. Across the whole study: Samples of COVID-19 (acute and convalescent) were obtained from the United States, Italy and Spain. In each case, the material was cDNA or gDNA derived from T cells, B-cell-depleted T cells, or PBMCs.

Generated by immunoSEQ multiplex PCR, the TCRdb table keeps only in-frame clones and is missing some. The sample holds roughly 160,000 clones, less than 85% seen once. This clone was observed a few times. Sequencing used peripheral blood. This TCR was sampled from a woman aged 60-70 years with COVID-19, enrolled during active disease.

CDR3 coding DNA: TGTGCCGTCGGGACAGACAATCAGCCCCAGCATTTT. It yields the protein CAVGTDNQPQHF. V usage is TRBV10-3 and J usage is TRBJ1-5; TRBD1 matches at 7 bases. The CDR3 has 12 residues. The V segment lost 11 bases and the J segment 3 bases; nucleotides outside the gene matches: 4. Per the germline V gene, CDR1 is ENHRY and CDR2 is SYGVKD.